The sequence of this T cell receptor (beta chain) was determined in a study of shared clonotypes between healthy human individuals. Points from the study as a whole: Generation probabilities were higher for clonotypes shared across all four sorted-subset donors than for unshared ones. Donor scarcity curtailed the genetic and exposure-history diversity represented herein.

Deep-level assay runs were performed. Assay used: immunoSEQ multiplex PCR; TCRdb lists only in-frame clones, some missing. The data hold 950,000 to 1,200,000 clones, with 70% to 85% observed a single time. This CDR3 contains 13 residues. The germline gives CDR1 SGHTA, CDR2 FQGTGA. Trimming removed 4 bases from V and 1 base from J, with 6 bases in between. A note on this clone: Its cognate antigen is unknown.

The chain uses TRBV7-3 and TRBJ2-3; TRBD2 might be the D (5 bases). The sample taken for sequencing was memory CD4+ T cells from PBMCs. Regarding subset: CD45RA-negative fraction. The receptor was isolated from a man younger than 30 in good health. Some clones in this sample may be carry-over from other donors' samples. The CDR3 nucleotides read TGTGCCAGCAGCTATAGCGGCACAGATACGCAGTATTTT. Protein: CASSYSGTDTQYF.